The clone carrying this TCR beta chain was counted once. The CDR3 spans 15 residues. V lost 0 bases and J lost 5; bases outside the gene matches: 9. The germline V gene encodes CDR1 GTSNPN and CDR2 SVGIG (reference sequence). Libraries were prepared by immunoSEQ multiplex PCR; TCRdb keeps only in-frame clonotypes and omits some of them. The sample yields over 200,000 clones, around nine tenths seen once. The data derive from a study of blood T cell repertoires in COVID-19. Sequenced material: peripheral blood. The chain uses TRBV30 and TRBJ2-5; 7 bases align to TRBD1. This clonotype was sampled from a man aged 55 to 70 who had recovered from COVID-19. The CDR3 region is CAWSVRDSSGETQYF. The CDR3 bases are TGTGCCTGGAGTGTACGGGACAGTTCCGGGGAGACCCAGTACTTC.